These T cell receptor beta chains were read from a single sample in a study of blood T cell repertoires in COVID-19. Some clones are missing from TCRdb's copy, which holds only in-frame ones; the method was immunoSEQ multiplex PCR. The sample has roughly 270,000 clones, about four fifths seen once. The sequencing input was PBMCs or T cells enriched from blood (not recorded which). The receptors here all came from a man aged 40-55 years who had been exposed to COVID-19. The CDR3 runs from the conserved cysteine through the conserved F or W. Rows give clone size only sometimes, using once, few, many, or a class for an expanded clone.

clone_size j_call v_call cdr3_aa
- TRBJ2-1 TRBV11-1 CASSSLAGVLFF
- TRBJ2-5 TRBV7-8 CASSYQGPMGTQYF
few TRBJ2-4 TRBV7-2 CASSLRQGAGKNIQYF
- TRBJ2-3 TRBV9 CASLEREYDTQYF
- TRBJ2-7 TRBV15 CATSIDRGYEQYF
- TRBJ2-1 TRBV4-2 CASSHPGFTYNEQFF
- TRBJ2-2 TRBV21-1 CARGPWGTRRDPSPGELFF
- TRBJ2-7 TRBV6-5 CASRFSTYEQYF
- TRBJ2-4 TRBV28 CASSFGLAGGNIQYF
- TRBJ1-2 TRBV15 CATSRAGDFNYGYTF
- TRBJ1-6 TRBV6-2/TRBV6-3 CASSPGVWSSYNSPLHF
- TRBJ2-3 TRBV28 CASSSADTQYF
- TRBJ1-5 TRBV6-5 CASSPGGGQPQHF
- TRBJ1-6 TRBV5-4 CASSLAGRSSYNSPLHF
- TRBJ2-1 TRBV19 CASRSLAASSYNEQFF
- TRBJ2-1 TRBV18 CASSPQDLLGHEQFF
- TRBJ2-2 TRBV18 CASSPNPLGQITGELFF
- TRBJ2-1 TRBV6-2/TRBV6-3 CASSRLGSYNEQFF
- TRBJ1-3 TRBV5-1 CASSAAATPGNTIYF
- TRBJ2-3 TRBV10-2 CASRTGTTISTDTQYF
few TRBJ2-7 TRBV21-1 CASTFTGTGSYEQYF
- TRBJ2-2 TRBV7-8 CASSARPFFEGANTGELFF
once TRBJ2-2 TRBV7-9 CASSLVGGTGELFF
- TRBJ1-1 TRBV5-6 CASSSLQGNTEAFF
once TRBJ1-2 TRBV10-3 CAISESTPNYGYTF
few TRBJ2-7 TRBV7-2 CASSLSKGWDSTHEQYF
- TRBJ1-4 TRBV28 CASSWQGSGVFGEKLFF
many TRBJ2-5 TRBV27 CASSQRTGKGTQYF
- TRBJ1-3 TRBV18 CASSLKTGTGNTIYF
- TRBJ2-7 TRBV23-1 CASRDSRSSYEQYF
- TRBJ2-1 TRBV2 CASSELRGTNEQFF
few TRBJ2-1 TRBV4-1 CASNSKIPGGIGGNEQFF
- TRBJ1-1 TRBV5-1 CASSLQSPPSGAFF
- TRBJ2-2 TRBV30 CAWSGLAGAGELFF
- TRBJ1-6 TRBV19 CASSPRGNSPLHF
- TRBJ1-2 TRBV19 CASNHPSRNYGYTF
- TRBJ2-5 TRBV14 CASSQDRRLQYF
- TRBJ2-5 TRBV2 CASKGYRGQETQYF
many TRBJ2-6 TRBV19 CASIAPSSGANVLTF
- TRBJ1-6 TRBV7-9 CASSPAIRGALNSPLHF
once TRBJ2-3 TRBV6-9 CANSGTGQGDTQYF